This entry concerns a single T cell receptor (beta chain). Per germline, CDR1 MDHEN and CDR2 SYDVKM. Trimming took 6 bases from V and 4 from J, leaving 16 bases between them. The CDR3 spans 14 residues. This sample was taken from a study of control samples from healthy donors and cancer patients. This table comes from immunoSEQ multiplex PCR, and its TCRdb copy is limited to in-frame clones, with some not included. The table has 85,000 to 95,000 clones, 90% to 95% seen once. The specimen sequenced was blood. This rearrangement joins TRBV28 to TRBJ2-7; possibly TRBD1 or TRBD2 for D (7 bases each). The TCR sequence derives from a woman in her 30s in good health. The CDR3 nucleotides read TGTGCCAGCAGACCAGGGGGGGACCTGTACGAGCAGTACTTC. It yields the protein CASRPGGDLYEQYF.